This entry lists 4 T cell receptor beta chains sequenced from one sample in a study of T cells expressing NK-cell markers. TCRdb reworked the 5' RACE reads into one entry per CDR3 protein, no DNA. The sample includes around 100,000 distinct CDR3 sequences. Sequencing was done on a sample of blood T cells: a sorted CD56 or NKG2C T cell subset, CD4+ or CD8+ T cells, or bulk PBMC T cells (not recorded which). The source is a woman between 18 and 75 years old in good health.

The chain employs TRBV6-2 or TRBV6-3 and TRBJ2-3; no DNA is available, so the TRBD2 call from TCRdb remains unchecked. The CDR3 spans 15 residues. From germline, CDR1 is MNHEY and CDR2 SVGEGT. The CDR3 reads CASSTGTSGPDTQYF.

CDR3 amino acids: CAVQREGPYTGELFF. The gene calls are TRBV7-7 and TRBJ2-2; TCRdb proposes TRBD2, but this gene call is untestable without DNA. There are 15 residues in the CDR3. The germline gives CDR1 SSHAT, CDR2 FNYEAQ (reference sequence).

The rearrangement links TRBV20-1 to TRBJ2-7; the D gene TCRdb calls, TRBD2, cannot be checked with no DNA. This CDR3 has 14 residues. Germline-derived CDR1 and CDR2 are DFQATT and SNEGSKA (reference sequence). Here the CDR3 reads CSAVAGTSGYEQYF.

The chain employs TRBV20-1 and TRBJ1-2; the D call from TCRdb, TRBD1, cannot be confirmed without DNA. The germline V gene encodes CDR1 DFQATT and CDR2 SNEGSKA (reference sequence). CDR3 length: 14 amino acids. This chain's CDR3 is CSAWTGGKNYGYTF.